This T cell receptor beta chain was recovered during a study of T cell responses to AZD1222 COVID-19 vaccine. Repertoires were generated with immunoSEQ multiplex PCR, while TCRdb's copy carries only in-frame clones and drops some. Of around 200,000 clones listed, around 94% are singletons. Findings and limits, study-wide: None of the repertoires were sampled until the peak T cell response had passed.

Germline CDR1 SGHTS, CDR2 YDEGEE. The CDR3 spans 13 residues. V lost 0 bases and J lost 5, with 8 bases in between. As concerns this clone: The antigen is not known.

J is TRBJ1-1 and V is TRBV5-8; perhaps TRBD1 as D (5 bases). The source was peripheral blood, collected 28 days after the second AZD1222 dose. This TCR derives from an adult who received the AZD1222 COVID-19 vaccine. CDR3 loop: CASSLAGWTEAFF. CDR3 bases: TGTGCCAGCAGCTTGGCAGGGTGGACTGAAGCTTTCTTT.